The entry that follows covers one T cell receptor (beta chain) sequence. The target antigen is unknown. The data stem from a study of OX40 agonist ivuxolimab in advanced cancers. Study context: Dose-escalation subjects each had hepatocellular carcinoma, melanoma, renal cell or head and neck cancer. Prior anti-PD-1, anti-PD-L1 or anti-CTLA-4 therapy did not bar entry, and approximately 43% had some. The study's findings and limits: Which antigen the expanded peripheral T cells recognized is unknown. There was clonal expansion of CD4+ and CD8+ blood T cells by week 6 at 0.1 to 3.0 mg/kg.

Some clones are missing from TCRdb's copy, which holds only in-frame ones; the method was immunoSEQ multiplex PCR. Here the sample spans more than 40,000 clones, 87% being singletons. V was pared by 4 bases and J by 2 bases, with 5 bases between. The germline gives CDR1 SGHDT, CDR2 YYEEEE. CDR3 length: 12 amino acids. The chain uses TRBV5-6 and TRBJ2-3; unclear D gene. Here the sequenced sample was CD4+ or CD8+ T cells sorted from blood, taken in a trial of the OX40 agonist ivuxolimab. This clonotype originated in an adult with an advanced solid tumor such as melanoma, head and neck, liver or kidney cancer. The CDR3 loop is CASSIDTDTQYF. The CDR3 DNA reads TGTGCCAGCAGCATAGACACAGATACGCAGTATTTT.